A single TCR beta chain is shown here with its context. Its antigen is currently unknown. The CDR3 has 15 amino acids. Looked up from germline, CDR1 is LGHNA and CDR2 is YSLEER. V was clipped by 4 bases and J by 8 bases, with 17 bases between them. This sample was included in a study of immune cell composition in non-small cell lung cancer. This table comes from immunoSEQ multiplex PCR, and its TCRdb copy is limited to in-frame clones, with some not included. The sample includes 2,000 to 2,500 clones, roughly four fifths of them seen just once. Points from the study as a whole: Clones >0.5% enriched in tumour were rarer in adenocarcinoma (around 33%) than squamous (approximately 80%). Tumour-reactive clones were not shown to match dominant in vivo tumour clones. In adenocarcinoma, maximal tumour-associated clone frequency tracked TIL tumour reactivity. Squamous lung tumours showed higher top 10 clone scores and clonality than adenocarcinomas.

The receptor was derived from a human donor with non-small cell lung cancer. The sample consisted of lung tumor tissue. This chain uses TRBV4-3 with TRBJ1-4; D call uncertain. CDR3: CASSRTAGVREKLFF. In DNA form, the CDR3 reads TGCGCCAGCAGCCGGACTGCCGGGGTTCGGGAAAAACTGTTTTTT.